Presented here are 21 T cell receptor beta chains from one specimen sequenced in a study of T cells in Graves' hyperthyroidism and ophthalmopathy. Amplified TCR beta CDR3 regions came from RNA transcripts. Primed by the HTBI set, a first-round RT-PCR was run on the TCR CDR3. TCRdb redid the calling of the multiplex PCR reads with MiXCR, one entry per CDR3 protein. Here the sample spans about 570,000 distinct CDR3 sequences, 46% being singletons. The sample was peripheral blood or thyroid tissue (not recorded which). Source of these receptors: an adult woman with Graves' disease, either hyperthyroidism or ophthalmopathy (not recorded which).

This clonotype was recorded many times. This chain uses TRBV9 with TRBJ2-2; either TRBD1 or TRBD2 may supply D (5 bases each). From germline, CDR1 is SGDLS and CDR2 YYNGEE. Trimming removed 0 bases at V and 0 bases at J, with 6 bases between. The CDR3 sequence is 15 residues long. In DNA form, the CDR3 reads TGTGCCAGCAGCGTAGGGGACGCGAACACCGGGGAGCTGTTTTTT. Residues: CASSVGDANTGELFF.

This clonotype has at least ten counts. This chain joins TRBV28 and TRBJ2-7; possibly TRBD2 for D (5 bases). Trimming shortened V by 4 bases and J by 4 bases, and 11 bases separated the two germline ends. This CDR3 is 13 amino acids long. Germline CDR1 MDHEN, CDR2 SYDVKM. CDR3 in DNA: TGTGCCAGCAGTTACCTCCGGGATTACGAGCAGTACTTC. Translated, it gives CASSYLRDYEQYF.

This clonotype was recorded many times. The chain carries TRBV29-1 and TRBJ2-7; D may be TRBD2 (5 bases). The CDR3 loop spans 13 amino acids. Germline V gene sequence: CDR1 SQVTM, CDR2 ANQGSEA. Trimming removed 4 bases at V and 2 bases at J, with 12 bases between. CDR3 bases: TGCAGCGTTGGAGGGAGTGGTGCCTACGAGCAGTACTTC. Amino acid sequence: CSVGGSGAYEQYF.

The genes are TRBV25-1 and TRBJ2-2; a possible D gene is TRBD2 (5 bases). Trimming pared 3 bases from V and 2 bases from J, leaving 10 bases between. Germline assignment: CDR1 MGHDK and CDR2 SYGVNS. The CDR3 length is 15 residues. The CDR3 loop is CASSDLAENTGELFF. The CDR3 DNA is TGTGCCAGCAGTGATCTAGCAGAAAACACCGGGGAGCTGTTTTTT. Using reference TRBV25-1 and TRBJ2-2 for the parts outside the CDR3, the full variable domain is EADIYQTPRYLVIGTGKKITLECSQTMGHDKMYWYQQDPGMELHLIHYSYGVNSTEKGDLSSESTVSRIRTEHFPLTLESARPSHTSQYLCASSDLAENTGELFFGEGSRLTVL.

V and J are TRBV7-9 and TRBJ1-1; 7 bases fit TRBD1. CDR1 and CDR2 from the germline V gene are SEHNR and FQNEAQ (reference sequence). V lost 7 bases and J lost 1; bases outside the gene matches: 6. This CDR3 is 14 amino acids long. The CDR3 sequence is CASTQTGRNTEAFF. CDR3 nucleotide sequence: TGTGCCAGCACCCAGACAGGGAGGAACACTGAAGCTTTCTTT.

This clonotype was counted ten times or more. The chain has TRBV6-5 and TRBJ1-2, with 9 bases lining up with TRBD1. Germline V gives CDR1 MNHEY, CDR2 SVGAGI. This CDR3 region has 14 residues. The V segment lost 4 bases and the J segment 8 bases; nucleotides outside the gene matches: 8. The CDR3: CASSWTGTGNGYTF. Here the CDR3 DNA reads TGTGCCAGCAGTTGGACCGGGACAGGGAACGGCTACACCTTC.

In DNA, the CDR3 is TGTGCCAGCAGTTGGAACCTGGGTTCCTACGAGCAGTACTTC. Its translation is CASSWNLGSYEQYF. This chain uses TRBV2 with TRBJ2-7, with D hard to call. The CDR3 loop spans 14 amino acids. The ends were cut back, 5 bases at V and 1 base at J, with 12 bases in the middle. Looked up from germline, CDR1 is SNHLY and CDR2 is FYNNEI.

This clonotype showed up many times. The chain recombines TRBV25-1 with TRBJ1-2; a weak D match, TRBD1 (5 bases). V gave up 3 bases and J gave up 2 bases, with 16 bases separating them. The CDR3 is made up of 16 amino acids. Germline lookup yields CDR1 MGHDK and CDR2 SYGVNS. The CDR3 loop reads CASSDYWGTENYGYTF. The CDR3 nucleotides are TGTGCCAGCAGTGACTACTGGGGGACGGAGAACTATGGCTACACCTTC.

The rearrangement joins TRBV20-1 to TRBJ2-7, with a tentative D call TRBD2 (6 bases). Germline CDR1 and CDR2: DFQATT and SNEGSKA (reference sequence). V was pared by 4 bases and J by 7 bases, with 17 bases between. The CDR3 loop spans 13 amino acids. The CDR3 region has the DNA TGCAGTGCTATTCAGCGGGTCTACAATGAGCAGTACTTC. Translated: CSAIQRVYNEQYF.

A single count supports this clonotype. The chain couples TRBV20-1 to TRBJ1-2; tentatively, D is TRBD1 (5 bases). Trimming shortened V by 3 bases and J by 0 bases, and 11 bases separated the two germline ends. The CDR3 sequence is 14 residues long. CDR1 is DFQATT, CDR2 SNEGSKA, per germline (reference sequence). CDR3 sequence (DNA): TGCAGTGCTAGCGCCCGGGGCACTAACTATGGCTACACCTTC. It specifies CSASARGTNYGYTF.

The sample holds many counts of this clonotype. The rearrangement joins TRBV5-5 to TRBJ1-2, with D possibly matching TRBD1 (5 bases). The CDR3 covers 15 residues. Germline CDR1 and CDR2: SGHKS and YYEKEE (reference sequence). Trimming took off 0 bases at V and 4 bases at J, with 13 bases between the two ends. The CDR3 protein is CASSLAWGSGYGYTF. The CDR3 bases are TGTGCCAGCAGCTTGGCGTGGGGCTCTGGCTATGGCTACACCTTC.

Comments on this clonotype: A much larger clone differs by one base, so this may be a read error. The chain joins TRBV19 to TRBJ1-1, with D possibly TRBD1 on 6 matching bases. The germline gives CDR1 LNHDA, CDR2 SQIVND (reference sequence). The CDR3 extends over 14 amino acids. CDR3 protein: CASSIDGGNTGAFF. As DNA, the CDR3 is TGTGCCAGTAGTATAGACGGGGGCAACACTGGAGCTTTCTTT.

This clonotype was observed many times. The J gene is TRBJ2-5, the V gene TRBV27; 9 nucleotides agree with TRBD1. With V trimmed by 6 bases and J by 2 bases, 7 bases remained unmatched. The CDR3 sequence is 15 residues long. Per the germline V gene, CDR1 is MNHEY and CDR2 is SMNVEV (reference sequence). Written as DNA, the CDR3 is TGTGCCAGCAGCCCTGGGACAGGGCGACAAGAGACCCAGTACTTC. Its protein product is CASSPGTGRQETQYF.

This clonotype was recorded a few times. One base away lies a much larger clone, so this may be a sequencing read error. J is TRBJ1-5 and V is TRBV5-1; D might be TRBD1 (5 bases). This CDR3 has 13 amino acids. CDR1 is SGHRS, CDR2 YFSETQ, per germline. V was shortened by 4 bases and J by 8 bases, with 13 bases between the two germline ends. CDR3 sequence reads: CASSPGPRKPQHF. In nucleotides, the CDR3 is TGCGCCAGCAGCCCGGGGCCTAGGAAGCCCCAGCATTTT.

This clonotype occurred many times. The chain couples TRBV7-3 to TRBJ1-1; perhaps TRBD1 as D (6 bases). The CDR3 is 13 amino acids. V was pared by 5 bases and J by 1 base, with 8 bases between. Germline V gene sequence: CDR1 SGHTA, CDR2 FQGTGA. In DNA, the CDR3 is TGTGCCAGCAGCCGGGACACGAACACTGAAGCTTTCTTT. Translation gives CASSRDTNTEAFF.

This clonotype was detected many times. V usage is TRBV5-1 and J usage is TRBJ2-7, with 9 bases aligning to TRBD1. V was pared by 4 bases and J by 5 bases, with 10 bases of the junction left unmatched. CDR3 length: 15 amino acids. Germline assignment: CDR1 SGHRS and CDR2 YFSETQ. CDR3 bases: TGCGCCAGCAGCGACCGGACAGGGGCACTCAACGAGCAGTACTTC. It is translated as CASSDRTGALNEQYF.

This rearrangement joins TRBV7-9 to TRBJ1-2; D may be TRBD1 (5 bases). Germline assignment: CDR1 SEHNR and CDR2 FQNEAQ (reference sequence). Trimming shortened V by 4 bases and J by 6 bases, and 12 bases separated the two germline ends. This CDR3 region has 13 residues. This CDR3 reads CASSSNGGNGYTF. The CDR3 nucleotides are TGTGCCAGCAGCTCCAACGGGGGAAATGGCTACACCTTC.

The CDR3 region has the DNA TGTGCCAGCAGCACCCTAGCGGGCCAAGAGACCCAGTACTTC. It yields the protein CASSTLAGQETQYF. The gene calls are TRBV5-5 and TRBJ2-5, with 8 bases fitting TRBD2. Trimming cost V 4 bases and J 1 base; bases outside gene matches: 3. This CDR3 has 14 amino acids. The germline V gene encodes CDR1 SGHKS and CDR2 YYEKEE (reference sequence). Full variable domain (missing parts from reference TRBV5-5 and TRBJ2-5): DAGVTQSPTHLIKTRGQQVTLRCSPISGHKSVSWYQQVLGQGPQFIFQYYEKEERGRGNFPDRFSARQFPNYSSELNVNALLLGDSALYLCASSTLAGQETQYFGPGTRLLVL.

The table lists this clonotype with many counts. V usage is TRBV7-9 and J usage is TRBJ1-6, with D maybe TRBD1 (6 bases). The CDR3 spans 12 residues. CDR1 is SEHNR and CDR2 is FQNEAQ in the germline V gene (reference sequence). With 4 bases removed from V and 11 bases from J, the gap between germline ends came to 9 bases. CDR3 coding DNA: TGTGCCAGCAGCTCACAGGGTGCACCCCTCCACTTT. Amino acid sequence: CASSSQGAPLHF.

There are many counts of this clonotype. J is TRBJ1-5 and V is TRBV28; D is uncertain. Germline CDR1 reads MDHEN; CDR2 reads SYDVKM. This CDR3 is built from 12 residues. The V and J ends lost 10 bases and 6 bases respectively, with 13 bases between them. The CDR3 loop is CATARAGQPQHF. CDR3 sequence (DNA): TGTGCCACCGCGAGGGCAGGTCAGCCCCAGCATTTT. Together with reference TRBV28 and TRBJ1-5, the CDR3 gives the full variable domain: DVKVTQSSRYLVKRTGEKVFLECVQDMDHENMFWYRQDPGLGLRLIYFSYDVKMKEKGDIPEGYSVSREKKERFSLILESASTNQTSMYLCATARAGQPQHFGDGTRLSIL.

This CDR3 is CASSQVHRGEGQPQHF. The DNA of the CDR3 is TGCGCCAGCAGCCAAGTCCACAGGGGAGAGGGGCAGCCCCAGCATTTT. The chain carries TRBV5-1 and TRBJ1-5; 7 bases map to TRBD1. CDR3 length equals 16 residues. V trimming: 4 bases; J trimming: 7 bases; junction bases outside the gene matches: 14. Germline V CDR1 and CDR2: SGHRS, YFSETQ.